These 25 T cell receptor beta chains originate from one sample sequenced in a study of neurological immune-mediated disorders (dated by TCRdb to 2018 to 2020). The library was produced with 5' RACE. These reads were obtained on an Illumina HiSeq 2500. Using fastp at Q25 and MiXCR, TCRdb reprocessed the public reads and kept productive beta chains. Every entry covers one CDR3 protein and lists the most common genes and DNA from its rows. The sample contains tens of thousands of distinct CDR3 sequences, 3% to 4% of them found a single time. The ten largest clones capture roughly 2% of the sample. The sample taken for sequencing was CD4+ T cells from blood. The receptors shown here come from a woman in her thirties or forties with multiple sclerosis.

This clonotype was picked up many times. J is TRBJ1-4 and V is TRBV11-2; D is uncertain. The V gene's germline CDR1 is SGHAT and CDR2 FQNNGV. Trimming pared 1 base from V and 8 bases from J, leaving 5 bases between. The CDR3 totals 12 residues. The CDR3, as DNA: TGTGCCAGCAGCTTAGGGTCAGAAAAACTGTTTTTT. It encodes CASSLGSEKLFF.

This clonotype was found many times. The J gene is TRBJ2-2, the V gene TRBV5-1; D is undetermined. The CDR3 runs 12 residues. The V gene's germline CDR1 is SGHRS and CDR2 YFSETQ. With 2 bases removed from V and 7 bases from J, the gap between germline ends came to 6 bases. CDR3 loop: CASSFANGELFF. CDR3 sequence (DNA): TGCGCCAGCAGCTTTGCCAACGGGGAGCTGTTTTTT.

This clonotype was detected many times. This chain links TRBV18 with TRBJ1-5; TRBD1 aligns across 9 bases. This CDR3 has 14 amino acids. The ends lost 6 bases at V and 2 bases at J; junction bases unmatched: 2. Germline CDR1 is KGHSH and CDR2 is LQKENI. The CDR3 loop reads CASSRDRGNQPQHF. The CDR3 coding sequence is TGTGCCAGCTCCCGGGACAGGGGCAATCAGCCCCAGCATTTT.

In its sample, this clonotype was seen many times. The chain is built from TRBV20-1 and TRBJ2-1; the match to TRBD2 covers 9 bases. This CDR3 has 14 amino acids. Trimming removed 4 bases from V and 5 bases from J; junction bases left unmatched: 6. The V gene's germline CDR1 is DFQATT and CDR2 SNEGSKA (reference sequence). The CDR3 is CSATTSGPHNEQFF. The CDR3 coding sequence is TGCAGTGCTACTACTAGCGGGCCCCACAATGAGCAGTTCTTC.

This clonotype was observed a single time. Compared with germline, one end of the junction differs, possibly owing to a read error. This chain links TRBV24-1 with TRBJ2-2; perhaps TRBD1 as D (5 bases). This CDR3 comprises 16 residues. Germline values: CDR1 KGHDR, CDR2 SFDVKD. The CDR3 here is CATSDLRQKNTGELFF. In nucleotides, the CDR3 is TGTGCCACCAGTGATTTAAGACAGAAGAACACCGGAGAGCTGTTTTTT.

This clonotype has a count of ten or more. This chain uses TRBV12-3 or TRBV12-4 with TRBJ1-1, with D tentatively TRBD1 (5 bases). The ends were cut back, 4 bases at V and 10 bases at J, with 10 bases in the middle. The CDR3 sequence is 11 residues long. The CDR3, as DNA: TGTGCCAGCAGTTCCGGGGGTGTAGCTTTCTTT. Translated, it gives CASSSGGVAFF.

This clonotype was found many times. The V and J genes are TRBV9 and TRBJ2-3; TRBD2 agrees at 9 bases. The V gene end was trimmed by 0 bases and the J gene end by 6 bases; junction bases not matched to a gene: 14. CDR1 is SGDLS and CDR2 is YYNGEE in the germline V gene. The CDR3 totals 18 residues. The CDR3 loop is CASSVARRWRGGLDTQYF. The CDR3 region has the DNA TGTGCCAGCAGCGTAGCTCGGCGGTGGCGGGGGGGCCTGGATACGCAGTATTTT.

The sample holds many counts of this clonotype. This chain connects TRBV5-1 to TRBJ2-2; D ambiguous. Between the trimmed V and J ends, which lost 2 bases and 1 base, there was a span of 6 bases. The CDR3 has 14 amino acids. The germline V gene encodes CDR1 SGHRS and CDR2 YFSETQ. In DNA, the CDR3 is TGCGCCAGCAGCTTCAGAGGGAACACCGGGGAGCTGTTTTTT. This translates into CASSFRGNTGELFF.

This clonotype was counted only a few times. J is TRBJ1-1 and V is TRBV20-1; 7 bases line up with TRBD1. Losses at the gene ends were 0 bases for V and 1 base for J; bases not matched to a gene: 5. Germline V gene data show CDR1 as DFQATT and CDR2 as SNEGSKA (reference sequence). This CDR3 is 15 amino acids long. The DNA of the CDR3 is TGCAGTGCTAGAGATCGAGACAGGGAGAACACTGAAGCTTTCTTT. Residues: CSARDRDRENTEAFF.

This clonotype was counted at least ten times. The chain has TRBV20-1 and TRBJ1-1; D is undetermined. The V end was cut by 6 bases, the J end by 2 bases, with 13 bases between. CDR1 is DFQATT and CDR2 is SNEGSKA in the germline V gene (reference sequence). The CDR3 totals 13 residues. This CDR3 is CSAPPRTNTEAFF. The DNA for the CDR3 is TGCAGTGCCCCGCCGAGAACCAACACTGAAGCTTTCTTT.

This clonotype was observed at least ten times. The chain uses TRBV28 and TRBJ2-7; D might be TRBD1 or TRBD2, each matching 5 bases. The CDR3 consists of 13 residues. The germline CDR1 and CDR2 sequences are MDHEN and SYDVKM. Between the trimmed V and J ends, which lost 5 bases and 2 bases, there was a span of 10 bases. The CDR3 sequence is CASSPGPAYEQYF. The DNA of the CDR3 is TGTGCCAGCAGTCCGGGACCGGCCTACGAGCAGTACTTC.

This clonotype was picked up many times. J is TRBJ2-7 and V is TRBV7-9; no firm D call. The CDR3 is 12 amino acids. The germline V gene encodes CDR1 SEHNR and CDR2 FQNEAQ (reference sequence). V shed 1 base and J shed 2 bases, with 3 bases lying between them. The chain's CDR3 is CASSLDTYEQYF. CDR3 DNA: TGTGCCAGCAGCTTAGATACCTACGAGCAGTACTTC.

This clonotype was detected ten times or more. The gene calls are TRBV5-1 and TRBJ2-3; the D gene is possibly TRBD1 (6 bases). Trimming cost V 2 bases and J 6 bases, with 13 bases left between them. This CDR3 is built from 14 residues. Germline-derived CDR1 and CDR2 are SGHRS and YFSETQ. CDR3 loop: CASSLLQGMDTQYF. The CDR3 coding sequence is TGCGCCAGCAGCTTATTACAGGGAATGGATACGCAGTATTTT.

This clonotype was found many times. This sequence joins TRBV12-3 or TRBV12-4 and TRBJ2-7; D may be TRBD1 (5 bases). Trimming stripped 5 bases from V and 3 bases from J, with 11 bases between. This CDR3 is 13 amino acids long. Written as DNA, the CDR3 is TGTGCCAGCAGTCTTCAGGGCCGCTACGAGCAGTACTTC. This translates into CASSLQGRYEQYF.

Many counts were recorded for this clonotype. CDR3 DNA sequence: TGCAGTGCCCACGCCGGGGGGGGCCAAGAGACCCAGTACTTC. Translated: CSAHAGGGQETQYF. The chain uses TRBV20-1 and TRBJ2-5; 8 nucleotides line up with TRBD2. Germline loops: CDR1 DFQATT, CDR2 SNEGSKA (reference sequence). V shed 6 bases, J shed 1 base, and the junction held 7 bases outside the gene matches. The length of the CDR3 is 14 residues.

This clonotype was detected many times. J is TRBJ1-2 and V is TRBV14, with D possibly being TRBD1 (5 bases). The CDR3 contains 17 residues. The germline CDR1 and CDR2 sequences are SGHDN and FVKESK. The V gene lost 4 bases and the J gene lost 0 bases, with 18 bases spanning the gap. The CDR3 here is CASSPLGGLEANYGYTF. Written as DNA, the CDR3 is TGTGCCAGCAGCCCCCTTGGGGGATTGGAAGCTAACTATGGCTACACCTTC.

This clonotype was observed at least ten times. The CDR3 DNA reads as TGTGCCAGCAGCAGACTAGCGGGGGGGAACACCGGGGAGCTGTTTTTT. Amino acid sequence: CASSRLAGGNTGELFF. The genes are TRBV7-8 and TRBJ2-2; TRBD2 aligns across 13 bases. Per the germline V gene, CDR1 is SGHVS and CDR2 is FQNEAQ. Losses at the gene ends were 5 bases for V and 1 base for J; bases not matched to a gene: 1. The CDR3 consists of 16 residues.

In its sample, this clonotype was seen many times. The CDR3 loop reads CASSLQGPAETQYF. In DNA form, the CDR3 reads TGCGCCAGCAGCTTGCAGGGTCCGGCGGAGACCCAGTACTTC. The rearrangement uses TRBV5-1 and TRBJ2-5, with D perhaps matching TRBD1 (5 bases). Germline CDR1 and CDR2: SGHRS and YFSETQ. This CDR3 is 14 amino acids long. V was pared by 1 base and J by 5 bases, with 12 bases between.

This clonotype was observed a handful of times. The chain couples TRBV5-1 to TRBJ2-3; 8 bases map to TRBD2. Trimming removed 3 bases from V and 3 bases from J; junction bases left unmatched: 6. The CDR3 length is 15 residues. Per the germline V gene, CDR1 is SGHRS and CDR2 is YFSETQ. CDR3 DNA sequence: TGCGCCAGCAGCTCCCGACTAGCGATGACAGATACGCAGTATTTT. Residues: CASSSRLAMTDTQYF.

This clonotype was counted ten times or more. The chain uses TRBV24-1 and TRBJ2-1, with D unclear. CDR1 and CDR2 from the germline V gene are KGHDR and SFDVKD. Trimming took off 4 bases at V and 0 bases at J, with 9 bases between the two ends. This CDR3 region has 15 residues. CDR3: CATSDRSRSYNEQFF. CDR3 coding DNA: TGTGCCACCAGTGACAGGTCCCGCTCCTACAATGAGCAGTTCTTC.

This clonotype was seen many times. This sequence joins TRBV9 and TRBJ1-2; a weak D match, TRBD1 (5 bases). Deletions cut 3 bases from V and 3 bases from J, with 15 bases between. This CDR3 contains 15 residues. Germline lookup yields CDR1 SGDLS and CDR2 YYNGEE. The CDR3 region is CASSDTGRADYGYTF. The CDR3 DNA is TGTGCCAGCAGCGATACGGGACGGGCGGACTATGGCTACACCTTC. Full variable domain (outside the CDR3, taken from reference TRBV9 and TRBJ1-2): DSGVTQTPKHLITATGQRVTLRCSPRSGDLSVYWYQQSLDQGLQFLIQYYNGEERAKGNILERFSAQQFPDLHSELNLSSLELGDSALYFCASSDTGRADYGYTFGSGTRLTVV.

This clonotype showed up many times. The gene calls are TRBV20-1 and TRBJ2-1; 10 bases fit TRBD2. Trimming at V came to 6 bases and at J to 0 bases, leaving 8 bases not matched to a gene. Per the germline V gene, CDR1 is DFQATT and CDR2 is SNEGSKA (reference sequence). The CDR3 extends over 16 amino acids. CDR3 nucleotide sequence: TGCAGTGCAGGAACTAGCGGGGAAACCTCCTACAATGAGCAGTTCTTC. As protein: CSAGTSGETSYNEQFF.

This clonotype was seen many times. The chain combines TRBV7-9 with TRBJ1-6, with D possibly TRBD1 on 6 matching bases. The V and J ends lost 5 bases and 6 bases respectively, with 23 bases between them. The CDR3 runs 18 residues. Looked up from germline, CDR1 is SEHNR and CDR2 is FQNEAQ (reference sequence). The CDR3 nucleotides read TGTGCCAGCAGCCCAAGCGAGTGGTGGGGGCGCGGTAATTCACCCCTCCACTTT. Its translation: CASSPSEWWGRGNSPLHF.

Ten or more counts support this clonotype. The chain combines TRBV18 with TRBJ1-6, with a tentative D call TRBD1 (5 bases). V shed 0 bases and J shed 2 bases, with 5 bases lying between them. The V gene's germline CDR1 is KGHSH and CDR2 LQKENI. There are 15 residues in the CDR3. The CDR3 sequence: CASSPPGAYNSPLHF. CDR3 nucleotides: TGTGCCAGCTCACCACCAGGGGCCTATAATTCACCCCTCCACTTT.

At least ten counts were recorded for this clonotype. CDR3 nucleotide sequence: TGTGCCAGCAGCCCGTGGGGTGGGGAGTACAATGAGCAGTTCTTC. Residues: CASSPWGGEYNEQFF. The chain couples TRBV5-6 to TRBJ2-1, with D perhaps TRBD2 (5 bases). The CDR3 spans 15 residues. Germline CDR1 SGHDT, CDR2 YYEEEE. Trimming removed 4 bases at V and 4 bases at J, with 15 bases between.